A single T cell receptor beta chain is shown here with its context. How the authors handled the data: The assay estimated nucleated cells by amplifying reference gene primers. TCRdb's copy holds only in-frame clones and misses some; the assay was immunoSEQ multiplex PCR. V, J and clone size are those of that table, while D and trimming were read from the DNA. The sample lists 80,000 to 95,000 clones; 75% to 90% were seen once. These data originate in a study of blood T cell repertoires in COVID-19. Study summary: Samples taken during acute and convalescent COVID-19 were collected in the United States, Italy and Spain. The analysed material was cDNA or gDNA that came from T cells, B-cell-depleted T cells, or PBMCs.

There are 11 residues in the CDR3. Trimming cost V 2 bases and J 5 bases, with 3 bases left between them. Germline V CDR1 and CDR2: GTSNPN, SVGIG (reference sequence). The chain has TRBV30 and TRBJ1-4, with D unclear. Sequences were obtained from peripheral blood. This clonotype originated in a man aged 50-59 years with active or convalescent COVID-19. The CDR3 bases are TGTGCCTGGAGTTCGAATGAAAAACTGTTTTTT. This codes for CAWSSNEKLFF.